The clone carrying this T cell receptor (beta chain) occurred many times. Antigen specificity is unknown. The sample comes from a study of metastatic and nonmetastatic thyroid tumors. Study summary: Malignant and benign thyroid patients had repertoires compared in peripheral blood and tumor or nodule tissue.

General study results and limits: TCR beta diversity was reportedly significantly higher in malignant thyroid tumors than benign nodules, in blood and tumor.

No patient received treatment before thyroid surgery. The CDR3 loop spans 15 amino acids. The V gene's germline CDR1 is SGDLS and CDR2 YYNGEE. Trimming cost V 4 bases and J 0 bases, with 11 bases left between them. In the study's own analysis: Construction of a distant-metastasis classifier for papillary thyroid cancer relied on CDR3 differences across clinicopathological groups. TCRdb re-called the PCR reads through MiXCR. These V and J calls derive from TCRdb rather than the authors' analysis. This sample has almost 85,000 clones, with about an eighth found just once. The sequence was collected from a female donor with papillary thyroid cancer or a benign thyroid nodule (not recorded which). Some clones in this sample may be carry-over from other donors' samples. The sequencing sample was made of tumor tissue. The V gene is TRBV9, the J gene TRBJ1-3, with D tentatively TRBD1 (5 bases). The CDR3 is CASSYRDSSGNTIYF. The CDR3 nucleotides are TGTGCCAGCAGCTATAGAGACAGCTCTGGAAACACCATATATTTT.